This T cell receptor beta chain was sequenced in a study of T cells in Graves' hyperthyroidism and ophthalmopathy (dated by TCRdb to 2018 to 2020). A note on the overall study: Peripheral blood was sampled at the time of initial diagnosis, prior to any treatment. The paper describes TCR Vbeta CDR3 sequencing of fewer than 150 peripheral blood samples, made up of 43 ophthalmopathy patients, 70 to 75 hyperthyroidism patients and roughly 17 progressor patients. The approximately 90 discovery patients were randomly split 7:3 into training and test sets. The study also compared thyroid tissue and blood T-cell repertoires from about six Graves' hyperthyroidism patients. After blood sampling, hyperthyroidism patients were treated with methimazole at a starting dose of 30 mg daily, and ophthalmopathy patients were treated with high-dose intravenous methylprednisolone. Prospective prediction of ophthalmopathy was tested in an independent validation cohort of 18 to 20 hyperthyroidism patients and some 17 patients who later progressed to ophthalmopathy. To identify TCR V-J signatures that set the groups apart, the researchers used a discovery cohort of roughly 100 patients, made up of 43 with Graves' ophthalmopathy and about 55 with stable Graves' hyperthyroidism.

Taken from cysteine to phenylalanine, the CDR3 has 13 residues. The sequence is cut down to CDR3 DNA, 39 bases in frame from base 1. Reading the germline V gene gives CDR1 MNHEY and CDR2 SVGEGT. V gives up 6 bases and J gives up 3 bases, and the segment between their germline ends measures 11 bases. Amplification of TCR beta CDR3 regions was carried out from RNA transcripts. The TCR CDR3 was subjected to a first round of RT-PCR using the HTBI primer set and the Qiagen OneStep RT-PCR kit. The libraries were constructed in a second round of multiplex PCR and then size-selected and purified. Sequencing of the libraries was done on an Illumina HiSeq2000 using paired-end 100 bp reads. As for how the authors treated the data: SOAPnuke was used to process the raw data, with reads discarded if the reads contained adapters or uncalled bases, had a mean Phred below 15, or lacked an exact constant-primer or identifier match. High-quality paired reads were merged with COPE v1.2.5, and unique nucleotide sequences were defined as clonotypes. MiTCR v1.1 was used to align clonotypes to the IMGT TRBV, TRBD and TRBJ reference segments. The analysis was restricted to V-J combinations with a frequency above 0.0001, which together covered just over 98% of the repertoires. A TCS score was defined as the ratio of F50 (clonal expansion) to E x V (chaos), with BLOSUM62-based TCRdist applied between CDR3 peptides within each V-J. Welch's t-statistics and random forest reduced some 510 V-J features to 10 to 15, which were used in a naive Bayes classifier (R e1071). TCRdb handled the public reads itself, with Q25 trimming in fastp and clone calling in MiXCR, and kept productive beta chains. Duplicate CDR3 protein sequences are folded into a single record with the most common DNA and genes. Here the V and J calls rest on TCRdb's processing, not on the authors' analysis. This sample lists a few hundred thousand distinct CDR3 sequences; approximately 14% were detected once. Around 19% of the sample lies in the top ten.

In the ophthalmopathy patients, disease was moderately to severely active, with a Clinical Activity Score of 3 or more, a NOSPECS grade of 4 or more, and a duration of less than 3 months. Any patient with an uncontrolled infection, another autoimmune disease, pregnancy or lactation was excluded. Diagnoses relied on clinical symptoms, serum thyroxine and TRAb, thyroid ultrasound and orbital computed tomography. PBMCs were isolated from more than 8 ml of fresh peripheral blood by Ficoll-Paque density gradient centrifugation. Trizol reagent was used to extract total RNA, and RNA quality was then checked on an Agilent 2100 Bioanalyzer. Only one count was recorded for this clonotype. Its target antigen remains unknown. No qualities accompany the bases; no much larger clone lies one base away. One read yields weak evidence. Findings and caveats that apply to the study as a whole: Most expanded thyroid clonotypes (frequency above 0.001) were also found in blood, which suggests that blood repertoires may mirror thyroid immune responses. During validation, the model predicted progression to ophthalmopathy a median of about 6.3 months ahead of onset, with roughly 65% sensitivity and around 73% specificity. Sample size was not statistically predetermined, and blinding of investigators to group allocation was not performed. A 13 V-J signature model separated ophthalmopathy from stable hyperthyroidism, with roughly 88% sensitivity and about 81% specificity in cross-validation and 80%/75% in testing.

The clonotype was recovered from a woman aged 25 to 39 with Graves' ophthalmopathy. The sequenced sample was blood. The sequence joins TRBV6-2 or TRBV6-3 to TRBJ1-2, with no confidently assigned D gene. The DNA sequence follows: TGTGCCAGCAGACAAGGTCAAGACTATGGCTACACCTTC. Its translation is CASRQGQDYGYTF.